The clone carrying this T cell receptor (beta chain) turned up a few times. Its matching antigen is unknown. These data are taken from a study of T-cell reconstitution after alpha-beta-depleted transplantation in children. The study's findings and limits: After transplant, high TCRbeta diversity at day 60 in some patients arose from surviving recipient T cells and thymic progenitors. By about two months after transplant, alpha-beta T cells reportedly arose from several hundred graft clones that had expanded. T cells produced anew were the main source of T-cell counts and diversity one year after transplant.

J lost 1 base, V lost 4 bases, and 8 bases had no gene match. CDR3 size: 15 residues. The germline V gene has CDR1 DFQATT and CDR2 SNEGSKA (reference sequence). Unique molecular identifiers were incorporated during preparation of the TCRbeta library. TCRdb reprocessed the PCR reads with MiXCR, giving one entry per CDR3 protein. Seen here are hundreds of thousands of distinct CDR3 sequences, around a tenth observed once, and the top ten hold less than 9%. The receptor's source is a boy younger than two with acute myeloid leukemia, due to receive a stem cell transplant. The chain uses TRBV20-1 and TRBJ2-7, with 9 bases aligning to TRBD1. The source was PBMCs, collected before TCRalphabeta/CD19-depleted stem cell transplant. This CDR3 reads CSATPGGTGSYEQYF. The CDR3 bases are TGCAGTGCTACCCCAGGCGGGACAGGGTCCTACGAGCAGTACTTC.